A single sample is the source of the 6 T cell receptor beta chains below, sequenced in a study of blood T cell repertoires in COVID-19. Some clones are missing from TCRdb's copy, which holds only in-frame ones; the method was immunoSEQ multiplex PCR. The table lists about 320,000 clones, 75% to 85% of them singletons. Input material: peripheral blood. Receptors were obtained from a human donor in a cohort sampled during active COVID-19.

V usage is TRBV5-1 and J usage is TRBJ1-1, with D possibly TRBD1 on 6 matching bases. This CDR3 has 15 residues. CDR1 SGHRS and CDR2 YFSETQ come from the germline V gene. The V gene lost 0 bases and the J gene lost 4 bases, with 13 bases spanning the gap. The CDR3 sequence is CASSLVGKGGTEAFF. Here the CDR3 DNA reads TGCGCCAGCAGCTTGGTAGGGAAAGGGGGCACTGAAGCTTTCTTT.

In this sample, this clone turned up a few times. The chain links TRBV6-5 to TRBJ1-1, with 7 bases that match TRBD1. The germline gives CDR1 MNHEY, CDR2 SVGAGI. The CDR3 runs 14 residues. Trimming at V came to 9 bases and at J to 1 base, leaving 8 bases not matched to a gene. The CDR3 protein is CASHPTGTNTEAFF. The CDR3 DNA follows: TGTGCCAGTCACCCGACAGGGACGAACACTGAAGCTTTCTTT.

V usage is TRBV29-1 and J usage is TRBJ1-1; D is perhaps TRBD1 (6 bases). The length of the CDR3 is 15 residues. The germline V gene has CDR1 SQVTM and CDR2 ANQGSEA. Trimming took off 5 bases at V and 0 bases at J, with 16 bases between the two ends. CDR3 region: CSVRGGYVVNTEAFF. CDR3 coding DNA: TGCAGCGTTCGGGGGGGCTATGTTGTGAACACTGAAGCTTTCTTT.

This sequence joins TRBV11-2 and TRBJ2-7, with a weak D call TRBD1 (6 bases). The CDR3 covers 14 residues. CDR1 and CDR2 from the germline V gene are SGHAT and FQNNGV. The V and J ends lost 5 bases and 4 bases respectively, with 15 bases between them. This CDR3 is CASSVQGRGYEQYF. The CDR3 nucleotides are TGTGCCAGCAGCGTACAGGGAAGAGGGTACGAGCAGTACTTC. The entire variable domain, with the rest obtained from reference TRBV11-2 and TRBJ2-7, is as follows: EAGVAQSPRYKIIEKRQSVAFWCNPISGHATLYWYQQILGQGPKLLIQFQNNGVVDDSQLPKDRFSAERLKGVDSTLKIQPAKLEDSAVYLCASSVQGRGYEQYFGPGTRLTVT.

The chain has TRBV27 and TRBJ1-5; 8 bases are shared with TRBD1. Losses at the gene ends were 3 bases for V and 4 bases for J; bases not matched to a gene: 14. The CDR3 contains 18 residues. Germline CDR1 MNHEY, CDR2 SMNVEV (reference sequence). The CDR3 sequence is CASSLSLRGQGDNQPQHF. CDR3 coding DNA: TGTGCCAGCAGTTTGAGTCTCAGGGGGCAAGGTGATAATCAGCCCCAGCATTTT.

The rearrangement links TRBV4-2 to TRBJ2-3; 10 bases are a match to TRBD2. The germline gives CDR1 LGHNA, CDR2 YNFKEQ. CDR3 length: 16 amino acids. Losses at the gene ends were 4 bases for V and 4 bases for J; bases not matched to a gene: 8. CDR3 coding DNA: TGTGCCAGCAGCCTTCAGCGGGGGGGCGGGGCAGATACGCAGTATTTT. Translating it yields CASSLQRGGGADTQYF.